This T cell receptor beta chain stems from a study of shared T cell receptors in the human thymus. V dropped 6 bases and J dropped 3; count of bases not matched to a gene: 8. The length of the CDR3 is 15 residues. The germline CDR1 and CDR2 sequences are MNHEY and SMNVEV (reference sequence). Clones were sequenced by immunoSEQ multiplex PCR, and TCRdb holds only the in-frame ones, with some missing. The sample consists of about 730,000 clones, approximately 85% of them appearing once. The data were also submitted as part of a second study, on human thymus T cells. Per that study: Thymus tissue for the work was resected from patients undergoing corrective heart surgery.

The V and J genes are TRBV27 and TRBJ1-1; 9 nucleotides match TRBD1. The sample consisted of thymocytes. This TCR came from a girl under three years old with a congenital heart defect. The CDR3 spells CASRPLGTGYTEAFF. CDR3 nucleotides: TGTGCCAGCAGACCACTAGGGACAGGGTACACTGAAGCTTTCTTT.